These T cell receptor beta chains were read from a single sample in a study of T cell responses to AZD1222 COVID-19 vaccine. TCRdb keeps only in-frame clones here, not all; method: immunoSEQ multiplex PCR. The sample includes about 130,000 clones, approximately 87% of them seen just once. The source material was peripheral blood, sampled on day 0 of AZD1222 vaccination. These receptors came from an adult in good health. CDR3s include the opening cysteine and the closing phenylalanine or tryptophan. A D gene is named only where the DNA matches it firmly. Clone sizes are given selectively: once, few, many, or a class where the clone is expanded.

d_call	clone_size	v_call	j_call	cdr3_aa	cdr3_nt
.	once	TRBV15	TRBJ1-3	CATRGTAGNTIYF	TGTGCCACCCGGGGGACCGCCGGAAACACCATATATTTT
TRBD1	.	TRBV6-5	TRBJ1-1	CASSYLTGDTEAFF	TGTGCCAGCAGTTATTTGACAGGGGACACTGAAGCTTTCTTT
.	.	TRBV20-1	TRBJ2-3	CSARGRNTQYF	TGCAGTGCTAGAGGGAGGAATACGCAGTATTTT
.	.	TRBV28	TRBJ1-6	CASSFKRWTNNSPLHF	TGTGCCAGCAGTTTTAAAAGGTGGACCAATAATTCACCCCTCCACTTT
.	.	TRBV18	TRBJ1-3	CASSPPRSSGNTIYF	TGTGCCAGCTCACCACCGAGGAGCTCTGGAAACACCATATATTTT
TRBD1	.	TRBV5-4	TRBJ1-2	CASSPGDRGRHGYTF	TGTGCCAGCAGCCCAGGGGACAGGGGCAGGCATGGCTACACCTTC
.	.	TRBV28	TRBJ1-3	CASSSSVGWGTFSGNTIYF	TGTGCCAGCAGCTCCAGTGTGGGTTGGGGGACCTTCTCTGGAAACACCATATATTTT
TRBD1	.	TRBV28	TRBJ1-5	CASSNTGTGYQPQHF	TGTGCCAGCAGCAACACCGGGACAGGGTATCAGCCCCAGCATTTT
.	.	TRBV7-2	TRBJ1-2	CASSLGAKSGGYTF	TGTGCCAGCAGCTTAGGCGCTAAATCGGGCGGCTACACCTTC
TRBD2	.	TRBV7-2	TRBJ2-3	CASSSTSGRTDTQYF	TGTGCCAGCAGTTCTACTAGCGGGAGAACAGATACGCAGTATTTT
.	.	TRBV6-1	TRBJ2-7	CASSELGREQYF	TGTGCCAGCAGTGAACTTGGGCGCGAGCAGTACTTC
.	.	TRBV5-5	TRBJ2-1	CASSLMRGYNEQFF	TGTGCCAGCAGCTTGATGAGGGGCTACAATGAGCAGTTCTTC
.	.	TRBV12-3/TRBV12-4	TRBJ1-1	CASTAGDRTEAFF	TGTGCCAGCACTGCAGGCGATAGGACTGAAGCTTTCTTT
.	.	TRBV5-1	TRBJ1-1	CASSLADSRNTEAFF	TGCGCCAGCAGCTTGGCCGACAGTAGGAACACTGAAGCTTTCTTT
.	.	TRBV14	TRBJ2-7	CASSQGSGLSYEQYF	TGTGCCAGCAGCCAAGGATCAGGGCTCTCCTACGAGCAGTACTTC
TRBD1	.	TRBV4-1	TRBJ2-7	CASSHLDRSSYEQYF	TGCGCCAGCAGCCACCTGGACAGGAGCTCCTACGAGCAGTACTTC
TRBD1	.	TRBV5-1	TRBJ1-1	CASSQYLMGQVNTEAFF	TGCGCCAGCAGCCAATATTTGATGGGACAGGTGAACACTGAAGCTTTCTTT
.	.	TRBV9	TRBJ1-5	CASSVAGANQPQHF	TGTGCCAGCAGCGTAGCGGGAGCTAATCAGCCCCAGCATTTT
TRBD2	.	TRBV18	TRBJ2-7	CASSPVGLAGGLPGEQYF	TGTGCCAGCTCACCAGTGGGACTAGCGGGGGGACTACCGGGAGAGCAGTACTTC
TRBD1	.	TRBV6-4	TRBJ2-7	CASSSQGGEQYF	TGTGCCAGCAGTTCACAGGGGGGCGAGCAGTACTTC
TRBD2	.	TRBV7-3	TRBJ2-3	CASSSGGTDADTQYF	TGTGCCAGCAGCTCCGGGGGGACTGACGCAGATACGCAGTATTTT
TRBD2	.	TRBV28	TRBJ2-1	CASSSPSGRVYEQFF	TGTGCCAGCAGCTCCCCCAGCGGGAGAGTTTATGAGCAGTTCTTC
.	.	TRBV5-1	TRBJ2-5	CASSLSPRETQYF	TGCGCCAGCAGCTTGTCCCCGCGGGAGACCCAGTACTTC
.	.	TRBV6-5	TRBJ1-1	CASSRTGGATEAFF	TGTGCCAGCAGCCGTACTGGGGGTGCCACTGAAGCTTTCTTT
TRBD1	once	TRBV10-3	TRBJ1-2	CAISESARDSTSFYGYTF	TGTGCCATCAGTGAGTCTGCCCGGGACAGTACCTCCTTCTATGGCTACACCTTC
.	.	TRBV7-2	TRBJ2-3	CATLLAVGTDTQYF	TGTGCCACCCTCTTAGCGGTTGGTACAGATACGCAGTATTTT
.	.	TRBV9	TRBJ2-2	CASTKVGGSNTGELFF	TGTGCCAGCACCAAGGTAGGCGGATCGAACACCGGGGAGCTGTTTTTT
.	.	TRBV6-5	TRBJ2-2	CASSYVQLGTTGELFF	TGTGCCAGCAGTTACGTTCAGTTGGGGACCACCGGGGAGCTGTTTTTT
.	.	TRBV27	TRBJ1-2	CASSLTGIGNYGYTF	TGTGCCAGCAGTTTGACAGGAATAGGGAACTATGGCTACACCTTC
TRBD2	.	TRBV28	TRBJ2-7	CASSSSIAGKNYEQYF	TGTGCCAGCAGTTCGTCAATAGCGGGAAAAAACTACGAGCAGTACTTC
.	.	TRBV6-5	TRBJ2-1	CASSYLPVETNEQFF	TGTGCCAGCAGTTACCTACCGGTCGAGACCAATGAGCAGTTCTTC
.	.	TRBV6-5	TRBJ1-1	CASSYGRANTEAFF	TGTGCCAGCAGTTACGGGAGGGCCAACACTGAAGCTTTCTTT
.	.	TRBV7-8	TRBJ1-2	CASTAFNYGYTF	TGTGCCAGCACGGCCTTTAACTATGGCTACACCTTC
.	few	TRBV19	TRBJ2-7	CASSFTPSSSYEQYF	TGTGCCAGTAGTTTTACCCCATCGAGCTCCTACGAGCAGTACTTC
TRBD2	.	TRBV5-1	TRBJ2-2	CASSLAQGGTGELFF	TGCGCCAGCAGCTTGGCGCAGGGAGGGACCGGGGAGCTGTTTTTT
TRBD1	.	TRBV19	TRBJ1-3	CASSISWTGPGNTIYF	TGTGCCAGTAGTATATCCTGGACAGGGCCAGGAAACACCATATATTTT
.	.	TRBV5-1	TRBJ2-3	CASSPSSTDTQYF	TGCGCCAGCAGCCCTTCGAGCACAGATACGCAGTATTTT
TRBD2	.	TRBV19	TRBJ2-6	CASSRGGGLHSGANVLTF	TGTGCCAGTAGTCGGGGGGGCGGGCTTCACTCTGGGGCCAACGTCCTGACTTTC
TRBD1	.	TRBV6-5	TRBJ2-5	CASRPHRGQETQYF	TGTGCCAGCAGACCCCACAGGGGCCAAGAGACCCAGTACTTC
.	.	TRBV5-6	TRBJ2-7	CASSPPQTNYEQYF	TGTGCCAGCAGCCCGCCTCAGACTAACTACGAGCAGTACTTC
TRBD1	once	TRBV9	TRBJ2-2	CASRPFAGTVNTGELFF	TGTGCCAGCAGACCATTCGCCGGGACAGTAAACACCGGGGAGCTGTTTTTT
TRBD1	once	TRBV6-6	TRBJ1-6	CASSKPSTGGRPLHF	TGTGCCAGCAGCAAACCTTCTACAGGGGGACGACCCCTCCACTTT
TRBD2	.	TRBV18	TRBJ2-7	CASSLRTSGIYEQYF	TGTGCCAGCTCACTCCGGACTAGCGGAATATACGAGCAGTACTTC
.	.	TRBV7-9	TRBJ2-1	CASSLVPGNPSDEQFF	TGTGCCAGCAGCTTAGTACCGGGCAATCCCTCCGATGAGCAGTTCTTC
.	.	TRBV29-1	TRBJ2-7	CSVERGGPYEQYF	TGCAGCGTTGAAAGGGGCGGGCCCTACGAGCAGTACTTC